This TCR beta chain was captured by sequencing in a study of cytomegalovirus exposure and HLA in healthy donors (dated by TCRdb to between 2016 and 2019). About the full investigation: According to an earlier analysis of a few hundred of the donors, some 170 million T cells yielded approximately 120 million unique TCR beta sequences and 276 Gb of sequence data. Among 300 to 450 genotyped donors of the cohort, an average of approximately 230,000 unique TCR beta nucleotide sequences were sequenced per donor, around 20% of them non-productive. The later analysis used no new phenotypic data to find candidate immune exposures, relying instead on TCR beta sequences and their occurrence across donors. Donor age, sex, ethnicity and CMV serostatus were compiled together with the repertoire data. The study aimed to test whether cataloging public T cell receptors could reveal signatures of past pathogen exposure. A later genetic analysis took genome-wide SNP genotypes for 398 of the 666 donors and used that subset as a discovery cohort. Using immunosequencing, the study profiled T cell repertoires from about 620 subjects and related those repertoires to cytomegalovirus serostatus. A later analysis re-analyzed previously published TCR beta repertoires from several hundred donors and added high-resolution HLA genotyping to study TCR occurrence patterns. An early release that covered some 640 HLA-typed donors contained about 300 gigabases of sequencing data and 85 million to 100 million unique TCR sequences. An earlier analysis of 450 to 750 of the donors used high-throughput TCR beta sequencing to judge whether each TCR beta V gene segment behaved as functional or pseudogenic. Typing coverage varied by locus: about 629-640 donors for A, B, C, DRB1 and DQB1; approximately 500 for DQA1; approximately 570 for DPA1; around 490 for DPB1. A separate validation cohort of 100 to 150 different subjects was used in addition to the roughly 620-subject first cohort. The genetic ancestry cluster associated with self-reported Caucasian donors included over 80% of the roughly 410 genotyped donors. Every repertoire in the discovery cohort had been generated on one and the same sequencing platform. A handful of DR-DQ haplotypes were handled as single units for association and clustering because linkage in the cohort was strong. HLA typing covered class I and class II loci at four-digit resolution. High-throughput TCR immunosequencing, statistical association of individual TCRs with disease status, and machine learning were combined to predict cytomegalovirus infection status. The research as a whole found: At a false discovery rate of 0.05, a later analysis linked 15,000 to 20,000 TCR beta sequences to specific HLA alleles. Broadly in line with IMGT annotations, most TCR beta V segments showed up in productive rearrangements about 87% or about 30% of the time in an earlier analysis of several hundred of the donors. The classifier was reported to diagnose cytomegalovirus status with high specificity and sensitivity in both the original and validation cohorts. An association between a missense DCLRE1C variant and V-gene and J-gene trimming of TCR beta chains was found in a later genetic analysis and replicated in an independent cohort. A further reported finding was that TCR beta sequences accurately predicted the HLA-A and HLA-B alleles for most subjects in the first cohort. Because some donors lacked HLA typing at each locus, the association tests relied only on the typed subset. This cohort had only TCR beta chains sequenced, and the lack of alpha or paired-chain data limited which features could be detected. According to a later analysis, parvovirus B19, influenza, CMV and Epstein-Barr virus appeared linked to several top co-occurrence clusters. In a later analysis, most CMV-associated TCR beta chains were found to appear HLA-restricted, with HLA associations seemingly driven largely by CMV exposure. A total of around 150 TCR beta chains were listed by the study as associated with cytomegalovirus. A later genetic analysis reported fewer N-insertions in productive TCRs among donors in an Asian-associated ancestry cluster than the roughly 640-donor mean. The presence/absence analyses assumed that sequencing depth was roughly uniform across donors, and that assumption may not be true. A later analysis found that TCR association rates varied across HLA loci, with DRB1 alleles showing the most associated TCRs and HLA-C alleles the fewest. In a later analysis, HLA-associated TCR beta chains were found to be more clonally expanded and to have lower generation probabilities than equally common non-associated chains. When HLA alleles, especially DR and DQ, strongly co-occurred, attributing TCR associations to individual alleles was difficult. A cluster of highly shared sequence variants was judged likely to be a technical artifact of the sequencing pipeline. Correlated functional status among segregating V segments might be attributable to linkage disequilibrium, but an unknown experimental factor could not be ruled out. According to the authors, the approach could potentially be generalized to other disease states and immunological phenotypes. Across donors, most TCR sequences were observed very rarely, whereas some public TCRs were present in many individuals. Because the 87-base-pair reads could not distinguish some IMGT-functional V segments, including TRBV6-2 and TRBV6-3, those segments were excluded. In vitro tests confirmed that a few of the cytomegalovirus-associated TCR beta chains recognize cytomegalovirus antigens. For the cohort, immune exposure information was limited to CMV serostatus. Because counts were too low, roughly 18 rarely observed V segments, including chromosome 9 orphons, were left out of the earlier analysis of approximately 580 of the donors.

Library preparation employed the immunoSEQ multiplex PCR assay. The multiplex PCR relied on a mix of 60 forward primers for TCR Vbeta segments and 13 reverse primers for TCR Jbeta segments. The CDR3 region of rearranged TCR beta genes was amplified from genomic DNA with a multiplex PCR assay. The Illumina HiSeq System was used to sequence the amplified TCR beta libraries as 87-base-pair reads. The published analysis was carried out like this. A later analysis counted 75 million to 100 million unique TCR beta chains across the 550 to 700 repertoires, and around 12 million of these chains were shared by at least two donors. Raw reads were error-corrected and collapsed into unique sequences by a nearest-neighbor algorithm in which closely related sequences were merged to remove PCR and sequencing errors. To assign V, D and J gene segments, CDR3 sequences were aligned to IMGT reference sequences. For a sequence to be retained, a match of at least six nucleotides was required to both a V gene segment and a J gene segment. Rearrangements were classified as productive when the CDR3 lacked stop codons and remained in frame with V and J, and all other rearrangements were classified as non-productive. Following IMGT convention, CDR3 was defined as the stretch from the second conserved V-encoded cysteine up to the conserved J-encoded phenylalanine. The earlier analysis of approximately 500 of the donors excluded sequences that lacked an unambiguous match to a single V gene segment. In an earlier analysis of 500 to 750 of the donors, V segments were called functional above 56.7% productive rearrangements and were called segregating when the between-donor standard deviation exceeded 5%. To diagnose cytomegalovirus status from the catalog of TCR beta chain sequences, a statistical classification framework was built. A later analysis assigned V and J genes by comparing TCR nucleotide sequences with IMGT/GENE-DB human TR gene sequences. Using the TCRdist pipeline, a later analysis assigned CDR3 sequences along with most-parsimonious VDJ recombination scenarios. In a later analysis, each TCR beta chain was defined by its CDR3 amino acid sequence together with its V-gene family, and reads without a unique V-gene family were excluded. As a way to deal with suspected cross-contamination and a sequencing artifact, a later analysis dropped 450 to 600 nucleotide sequences that were highly shared and had low generation probability. For each public chain, a later analysis derived a clonal expansion index from normalized ranks of inferred template counts within each repertoire. A later analysis computed generation probabilities with a VDJ recombination model fitted to out-of-frame rearrangements, and checked the results against IGoR. In a later analysis, hypergeometric tests were used to score TCR-TCR, TCR-HLA and TCR-CMV co-occurrence, with a repertoire-size bias correction applied to TCR pairs. A later analysis estimated false discovery rates by permuting HLA or CMV assignments 20 times. In a later analysis, co-occurring TCRs were grouped using DBSCAN, and TCRdist sequence similarity was added for clustering within HLA-allele-positive subsets. For co-occurrence clustering, repertoires with fewer than 30,000 or more than 120,000 public chains were excluded, along with roughly 5 repertoires with anomalous nucleotide sharing. What TCRdb holds here is the immuneACCESS table cut down to in-frame rearrangements. Part of the clones is not present; checked against another copy, under half of the missing clones reflect an unresolved V gene, and the others are unexplained. V and J calls and clone size follow that table, whereas D and trimming were derived from the DNA. This sample gives approximately 200,000 clones in total; roughly 80% of them show up just once. The ten biggest clones cover under 0.25% of the sample.

A note on this clone: The clone's antigen remains unknown. Base quality data are lacking; no much larger clone is found one base away.

The germline V gene specifies MNHEY as CDR1 and SVGAGI as CDR2. The CDR3 contains 16 residues, cysteine and phenylalanine counted. Only the CDR3 DNA is retained, 48 bases long and in frame from the first base. V is pared back by 0 bases and J by 1 base, with 10 bases lying between the germline termini. The cohort was made up of 666 healthy bone marrow donors. At the time of sampling, all cohort members were nominally healthy, though unrecorded immune exposures were likely present. The donor tested CMV seronegative and was one of the 352 seronegative cohort members. A peripheral blood sample was collected from each donor, and TCR beta sequencing was performed on peripheral blood mononuclear cells. Genomic DNA was extracted from the blood cell samples with the Qiagen DNeasy Blood Extraction Kit.

The V and J segments used are TRBV6-5 and TRBJ2-4; TRBD2 is a weak D gene call, 5 bases matching. Sequenced material: PBMCs. This TCR was sampled from a girl under 10 years old in good health and CMV-seronegative. The nucleotide sequence is TGTGCCAGCAGTTACTCGGGGAGTTGGGCCAAAAACATTCAGTACTTC. The encoded protein is CASSYSGSWAKNIQYF.